This TCR beta chain was identified during a study of blood T cells in healthy people across ages. Study-wide results and caveats: The authors considered diversity estimates from one million T cells to be underestimates.

Trimming at V came to 3 bases and at J to 4 bases, leaving 8 bases not matched to a gene. Per germline, CDR1 SGHVS and CDR2 FNYEAQ. This CDR3 is 16 amino acids long. This clonotype was seen more than once but under ten times. No antigen is known for it. About 9.9 milliliters of peripheral blood were drawn from each donor. A second about 7 to 12 cycle PCR used barcoded and J-beta primers. All cDNA molecules were each tagged by a template-switch adaptor with 12 random nucleotides. TCRdb re-analysed the 5' RACE reads in MiXCR, keeping a single row per CDR3 protein. The table includes some 890,000 distinct CDR3 sequences, almost 30% detected once. The data were also submitted as part of a second study, on T cells of mothers and their children. In that study: Samples were obtained from a few healthy Caucasian mothers and their six children.

This TCR derives from a woman in her 40s in good health. The sequencing input was blood. This chain uses TRBV7-6 with TRBJ1-1, with 10 bases lining up with TRBD1. CDR3 sequence: CASSFGQGGMGTEAFF. In DNA, the CDR3 is TGTGCCAGCAGCTTCGGACAGGGGGGTATGGGCACTGAAGCTTTCTTT.